Listed below are T cell receptor beta chains from one sample, sequenced in a study of cytomegalovirus exposure and HLA in healthy donors. Sequencing was performed with immunoSEQ multiplex PCR; in TCRdb, only in-frame clones are kept and a portion is missing. The sample has about 140,000 clones, 65% to 90% seen once. The sequenced material came from PBMCs. The receptors derive from a female donor in good health and CMV-seronegative. CDR3s include the opening cysteine and the closing phenylalanine or tryptophan. The D gene is left open where the match is weak. The size field is filled for only some rows; it gives once, few, many or a size class.

NA few TRBJ1-1 TRBV5-1 TGCGCCAGCCAACCTGGGAGGGCCACTGAAGCTTTCTTT CASQPGRATEAFF
TRBD2 few TRBJ2-7 TRBV4-1 TGCGCCAGCAGCCAAGACACGGGAGGGCTTAACTCCTACGAGCAGTACTTC CASSQDTGGLNSYEQYF
NA NA TRBJ2-3 TRBV28 TGTGCCAGCAGTTTACAGGGAACCCGGGCAGATACGCAGTATTTT CASSLQGTRADTQYF
TRBD1 NA TRBJ1-1 TRBV30 TGTGCCTGGAGTGTAGGGACAGGGACCACTGAAGCTTTCTTT CAWSVGTGTTEAFF
NA NA TRBJ2-5 TRBV4-1 TGCGCCAGCAGCCAAAAGGGGCCGGAGACCCAGTACTTC CASSQKGPETQYF
NA NA TRBJ2-3 TRBV29-1 TGCAGCGTTGTGTGGGGCACCACAGATACGCAGTATTTT CSVVWGTTDTQYF
TRBD2 NA TRBJ2-1 TRBV5-1 TGCGCCAGCAGCTTGGCGCTAGCGGGAGGGACTGAGCAGTTCTTC CASSLALAGGTEQFF
TRBD1 NA TRBJ1-1 TRBV10-3 TGTGCCATCAGTGATGGCGGGACAGGGGACACTGAAGCTTTCTTT CAISDGGTGDTEAFF
NA NA TRBJ1-2 TRBV20-1 TGCAGTGCTGGGTCCGTGCGGTACACCTTC CSAGSVRYTF
TRBD2 NA TRBJ2-7 TRBV7-9 TGTGCCAGCAGCTCGATCGGACTAGCGGGAGTGGGTTCCTACGAGCAGTACTTC CASSSIGLAGVGSYEQYF
NA NA TRBJ1-5 TRBV18 TGTGCCAGCTCACCAGGGAGGGATCAGCCCCAGCATTTT CASSPGRDQPQHF
NA few TRBJ1-1 TRBV6-5 TGTGCCAGCAGTTCCCGGACAACGAACACTGAAGCTTTCTTT CASSSRTTNTEAFF
TRBD2 NA TRBJ2-3 TRBV6-1 TGTGCCAGCAGTACTAGCGGTGGAGCAGATACGCAGTATTTT CASSTSGGADTQYF
TRBD2 once TRBJ2-1 TRBV30 TGTGCCTGGAGGGACGGACTAGCGGGAAAAGGGAGCTCCTACAATGAGCAGTTCTTC CAWRDGLAGKGSSYNEQFF
TRBD1 NA TRBJ1-2 TRBV15 TGTGCCACCAGCAGAGGAGGGGGCGCGAGGGGCTACACCTTC CATSRGGGARGYTF
TRBD1 once TRBJ1-1 TRBV12-5 TGTGCTAGTGGTTCGGGGACAGGGTCGGGCACTGAAGCTTTCTTT CASGSGTGSGTEAFF
NA NA TRBJ2-6 TRBV5-1 TGCGCCAGCAGCTCCGTGGGGCAGGCTGGGGCCAACGTCCTGACTTTC CASSSVGQAGANVLTF
NA NA TRBJ1-1 TRBV6-5 TGTGCCAGCAGTTACTCTATCAACAGGGACACTGAAGCTTTCTTT CASSYSINRDTEAFF
NA NA TRBJ2-3 TRBV6-5 TGTGCCAGCAGTTACTCAATCCTCAGGGGAGATACGCAGTATTTT CASSYSILRGDTQYF
NA NA TRBJ2-2 TRBV5-1 TGCGCCAGCAGCGGAGGGGAAACCGGGGAGCTGTTTTTT CASSGGETGELFF
NA NA TRBJ1-4 TRBV2 TGTGCCAGCAGTACTAACAGGGTGACTAATGAAAAACTGTTTTTT CASSTNRVTNEKLFF
NA NA TRBJ1-1 TRBV28 TGTGCCAGCAGTTTTACCGGGACTGCAAACACTGAAGCTTTCTTT CASSFTGTANTEAFF
TRBD1 NA TRBJ2-1 TRBV30 TGTGCCTGGACTTCGGGACAGGGGTACAATGAGCAGTTCTTC CAWTSGQGYNEQFF
NA NA TRBJ1-4 TRBV6-1 TGTGCCAGCAACCTTCAGGGAAATAATGAAAAACTGTTTTTT CASNLQGNNEKLFF
NA NA TRBJ2-1 TRBV7-8 TGTGCCAGCAGCTACCTAGCGACCTCCTACAATGAGCAGTTCTTC CASSYLATSYNEQFF
TRBD1 NA TRBJ1-2 TRBV29-1 TGCAGCGTCGGCCGGACAGGGGCCTATGGCTACACCTTC CSVGRTGAYGYTF
NA NA TRBJ1-4 TRBV28 TGTGCCAGCAGCTTTGACGGAGATAATGAAAAACTGTTTTTT CASSFDGDNEKLFF
TRBD2 NA TRBJ2-1 TRBV28 TGTGCCAGCAGTCCTAGCGGGAGGGAGGGTGAGCAGTTCTTC CASSPSGREGEQFF
NA once TRBJ1-2 TRBV10-2 TGCGCCAGCCGCGCCACCTCCTATGGCTACACCTTC CASRATSYGYTF
TRBD2 NA TRBJ2-1 TRBV5-6 TGTGCCAGCAGCTTAGTGGCGGGGGAGGAGTTCTTC CASSLVAGEEFF
TRBD1 NA TRBJ2-7 TRBV6-5 TGTGCCAGCAGTTCCAACCTCAGGGGGCGAACCTACGAGCAGTACTTC CASSSNLRGRTYEQYF
TRBD2 NA TRBJ2-2 TRBV5-1 TGCGCCAGCAGCCCGCTTATGGAGCGGGACTTACGGGGGGAGCTGTTTTTT CASSPLMERDLRGELFF
NA NA TRBJ1-1 TRBV19 TGTGCCAGTAGTACGCCGGGACACCAGAACACTGAAGCTTTCTTT CASSTPGHQNTEAFF
TRBD1 NA TRBJ2-7 TRBV29-1 TGCAGCGTTGGAGGGACAGGGGTGTCCTACGAGCAGTACTTC CSVGGTGVSYEQYF
TRBD1 NA TRBJ2-5 TRBV27 TGTGCCAGCAGTGAGACAGGGGGCGGGATCCAAGAGACCCAGTACTTC CASSETGGGIQETQYF
TRBD1 NA TRBJ2-7 TRBV27 TGTGCCAGCAGTCCGTATATGGGACAGGGGGCATACGAGCAGTACTTC CASSPYMGQGAYEQYF
NA NA TRBJ2-7 TRBV11-2 TGTGCCAGCAGCCTCGGGTTAGGCTACGAGCAGTACTTC CASSLGLGYEQYF
NA NA TRBJ1-1 TRBV9 TGTGCCAGCAGCGTAGAGCCGAAGAACACTGAAGCTTTCTTT CASSVEPKNTEAFF
TRBD2 NA TRBJ2-1 TRBV4-2 TGTGCCAGCAGCCAAGATTATGGGGCGGGAGTTACCAATGAGCAGTTCTTC CASSQDYGAGVTNEQFF
NA NA TRBJ2-5 TRBV2 TGTGCCACCACGGTTTCAACAGGGAAGACCCAGTACTTC CATTVSTGKTQYF
NA once TRBJ1-4 TRBV28 TGTGCCAGCAGTTACAGGGATAATGAAAAACTGTTTTTT CASSYRDNEKLFF
NA NA TRBJ1-1 TRBV28 TGTGCCAGCAGTCCCGGGCCCCGAAGGGGCACTGAAGCTTTCTTT CASSPGPRRGTEAFF
TRBD1 NA TRBJ1-4 TRBV7-9 TGTGCCAGCAGCCCCGGGACAGCCCCAACTAATGAAAAACTGTTTTTT CASSPGTAPTNEKLFF
NA NA TRBJ1-4 TRBV7-2 TGTGCCAGCAGCTTAGCCCCGAATGAAAAACTGTTTTTT CASSLAPNEKLFF
TRBD2 few TRBJ2-3 TRBV6-4 TGTGCCAGCAGTTTGGGGCAGCGGGACACAGATACGCAGTATTTT CASSLGQRDTDTQYF
TRBD2 NA TRBJ2-1 TRBV9 TGTGCCAGCAGCGAGGGGACTAGCGGGAGGGACTCCTACAATGAGCAGTTCTTC CASSEGTSGRDSYNEQFF
NA NA TRBJ2-3 TRBV2 TGTGCCAGCAGTGCTCGGTGGGGGAGGACAGATACGCAGTATTTT CASSARWGRTDTQYF
TRBD2 NA TRBJ2-5 TRBV7-9 TGTGCCAGCAGCGACGTCGACTTAGCGGGAGGGCCGAGAGAGACCCAGTACTTC CASSDVDLAGGPRETQYF
TRBD2 NA TRBJ2-1 TRBV28 TGTGCCAGCAGCGACCCTGGACTAGTAAGCAATGAGCAGTTCTTC CASSDPGLVSNEQFF
NA NA TRBJ2-7 TRBV19 TGTGCCAGTAGTATAGGTCAGGGCAGCTACGAGCAGTACTTC CASSIGQGSYEQYF
TRBD2 NA TRBJ2-3 TRBV2 TGTGCCAGCGGTTTAACGGGAGGGCCCCTAGATACGCAGTATTTT CASGLTGGPLDTQYF
NA NA TRBJ2-6 TRBV7-9 TGTGCCAGCAGCTTAGTAGTGGTATCAGGTGTAACTGGGGCCAACGTCCTGACTTTC CASSLVVVSGVTGANVLTF
NA NA TRBJ1-2 TRBV5-1 TGCGCCAGCAGCTTGGGACAGTACCCCGCTGGCTACACCTTC CASSLGQYPAGYTF
TRBD2 NA TRBJ2-5 TRBV25-1 TGTGCCAGCAGTGGAGGGCGGGGGATCCAAGAGACCCAGTACTTC CASSGGRGIQETQYF